The sequence of this TCR beta chain was determined in a study of blood T cell repertoires in COVID-19. About the study: The United States, Italy and Spain were the sources of the acute and convalescent COVID-19 samples. T cells, B-cell-depleted T cells, or PBMCs supplied cDNA or gDNA.

The authors' processing: Using reference gene primer amplification, nucleated cell counts were estimated. Method: immunoSEQ multiplex PCR; TCRdb's copy keeps in-frame clones and lacks some. Clone size and the V and J calls come from that table; the DNA yielded D and trimming. The sample carries around 84,000 clones, around 87% recorded once. Specimen: peripheral blood. The TCR comes from a man of 80 years or more with active or convalescent COVID-19.

The CDR3 spells CASKTGGPGETQYF. The CDR3 DNA sequence: TGTGCCAGCAAGACGGGAGGGCCGGGGGAGACCCAGTACTTC. The genes are TRBV6-5 and TRBJ2-5; TRBD2 aligns across 8 bases. The CDR3 spans 14 residues. The V segment lost 7 bases and the J segment 5 bases; nucleotides outside the gene matches: 9. Germline CDR1 is MNHEY and CDR2 is SVGAGI.